This is a list of T cell receptor beta chains from one sample in a study of shared clonotypes between healthy human individuals. The protocol was immunoSEQ multiplex PCR, while the TCRdb copy is restricted to in-frame clones and leaves out a portion. The sample holds millions of clones, approximately 94% seen once. Sequenced: naive CD8+ T cells sorted from blood. These receptors were obtained from a young man in good health. CDR3s leave out the opening cysteine and the closing phenylalanine or tryptophan.

v_call cdr3_aa
TRBV6-1 ASSATRGQSGNTIY
TRBV6-1 ASSEIGTSGSSYYEQY
TRBV28 ASSSSTGTGNQPQH
TRBV7-2 ASSLYGWTGSQPQH
TRBV6-7 ASSYSISVQSGR
TRBV28 ASSLWDSRLTDTQY
TRBV5-6 ASSLGRNYGYT
TRBV30 AWSWRDRGNGYT
TRBV11-2 ASSPGGQGYEQY
TRBV7-9 ASSSGMNTEAF
TRBV6-5 ASSWQGDSYEQY
TRBV27 ASSYYSEGSYGYT
TRBV5-8 ASSFLQGATDTQY
TRBV7-2 ASSHGSNSPLH
TRBV19 ASIGTSGNEQF
TRBV6-5 ASSYGTTNTGELF
TRBV2 AARAAGTEAF
TRBV13 ASSLGLGSPLH
TRBV19 ASSIDRRSANTGELF
TRBV5-1 ASSPGTGSTDTQY
TRBV29-1 SVADSAYEQY
TRBV6-5 ASSKTGGTGELF
TRBV30 AWSIWGDVSYEQY
TRBV19 ASSIWASGPYNEQF
TRBV18 ASSPPTGLEETQY
TRBV5-4 ASSGGTGPSYEQY
TRBV4-2 ASSQGSGGFYEQY
TRBV28 ASSLWGQVSYEQY
TRBV9 ASSVGVGNYEQY
TRBV5-4 ASSLVPEPNTEAF
TRBV6-5 ASSSNTGELF
TRBV28 ASSLPTDFYEQY
TRBV4-1 ASSQGSGYT
TRBV6-1 ASSEWGAVAYEQY
TRBV10-1 ASSEFGMGNEQF
TRBV9 ASSVGLTGELYEQY
TRBV30 ASTGQGNSPLH
TRBV5-1 ASSLDGVRTGELF
TRBV4-1 ASSPGAGAYEQY
TRBV6-6 ASSGSGSHYEQY
TRBV4-1 ASSQRQGWETQY